The 14 T cell receptor beta chains below come from one sample, sequenced in a study of blood T cell repertoires in COVID-19 (dated by TCRdb to the early 2020s). Library preparation used the immunoSEQ multiplex PCR assay. TCRdb re-hosts the immuneACCESS table, in-frame sequences only. Its copies lack some clones; in the studies checked, an unresolved V gene accounts for under half of them, and the cause for the rest is not known. The sample table records about 76,000 clones; approximately 88% of these occur just once. The top ten hold 5% to 6.5% of the sample. Sequenced sample: peripheral blood. The receptors were sampled from a man between 45 and 60 years old with active COVID-19.

The CDR3 here is CASSLKLAGGRDTQYF. DNA for the CDR3: TGTGCCAGCAGCTTGAAACTAGCGGGAGGCCGAGATACGCAGTATTTT. The genes are TRBV5-6 and TRBJ2-3, with 12 bases fitting TRBD2. The ends lost 1 base at V and 5 bases at J; junction bases unmatched: 5. CDR1 and CDR2 from the germline V gene are SGHDT and YYEEEE. The CDR3 covers 16 residues.

The rearrangement joins TRBV28 to TRBJ2-1, with a weak D call TRBD2 (6 bases). CDR1 is MDHEN and CDR2 is SYDVKM in the germline V gene. V lost 4 bases and J lost 6, with 22 bases in between. The CDR3 has 17 residues. The DNA of the CDR3 is TGTGCCAGCAGTTCCGGGGGATTAATTCCATCGGGCAATGAGCAGTTCTTC. Its translation: CASSSGGLIPSGNEQFF.

V and J are TRBV7-2 and TRBJ1-3; D possibly corresponds to TRBD1 (5 bases). V was pared by 1 base and J by 3 bases, with 7 bases between. The CDR3 covers 14 residues. Germline lookup yields CDR1 SGHTA and CDR2 FQGNSA. The CDR3 sequence is CASSLGTGGNTIYF. CDR3 in DNA: TGTGCCAGCAGCTTAGGCACAGGTGGAAACACCATATATTTT.

This chain connects TRBV19 to TRBJ2-1; TRBD2 matches at 13 bases. There are 16 residues in the CDR3. Germline CDR1 and CDR2: LNHDA and SQIVND (reference sequence). The J segment lost 7 bases and the V segment lost 5 bases, leaving 8 bases of the junction unmatched. The CDR3 DNA is TGTGCCAGTAGTCCGAGGACTAGCGGGAGAAGTAATGAGCAGTTCTTC. Its translation is CASSPRTSGRSNEQFF.

The chain recombines TRBV25-1 with TRBJ1-4, with a possible D match to TRBD1 (5 bases). Trimming shortened V by 3 bases and J by 6 bases, and 11 bases separated the two germline ends. This CDR3 is 14 amino acids long. Germline V CDR1 and CDR2: MGHDK, SYGVNS. The CDR3 nucleotides read TGTGCCAGCAGTGACCCAGGGACTCATGAAAAACTGTTTTTT. This encodes CASSDPGTHEKLFF.

Written as DNA, the CDR3 is TGTGCCAGCAGGGAGACAGGGGGCGCGGACACTGAAGCTTTCTTT. Translation: CASRETGGADTEAFF. The gene calls are TRBV6-5 and TRBJ1-1; 10 nucleotides agree with TRBD1. The CDR3 has 15 residues. Trimming removed 6 bases from V and 3 bases from J; junction bases left unmatched: 7. Germline CDR1 is MNHEY and CDR2 is SVGAGI.

This sequence joins TRBV2 and TRBJ1-1, with D maybe TRBD1 (6 bases). Germline CDR1 is SNHLY and CDR2 is FYNNEI. CDR3 size: 12 residues. Trimming took off 10 bases at V and 10 bases at J, with 19 bases between the two ends. The CDR3 DNA reads TGTGCCACCCGACTCGAACAGGGAATAGCTTTCTTT. Translating it yields CATRLEQGIAFF.

The chain employs TRBV27 and TRBJ1-5, with D possibly TRBD1 on 6 matching bases. The V end lost 1 base, the J end lost 3 bases, and 10 bases lay between the germline ends. Germline CDR1 reads MNHEY; CDR2 reads SMNVEV (reference sequence). This CDR3 is 15 amino acids long. CDR3: CASSLYTGYNQPQHF. The CDR3 nucleotides read TGTGCCAGCAGTTTATATACAGGGTACAATCAGCCCCAGCATTTT.

The CDR3 here is CASGNSPEGEQYF. The CDR3 DNA reads TGTGCCAGCGGAAACAGTCCCGAGGGCGAGCAGTACTTC. J is TRBJ2-7 and V is TRBV7-6; tentatively, D is TRBD2 (5 bases). Per germline, CDR1 SGHVS and CDR2 FNYEAQ. The CDR3 contains 13 residues. Trimming shortened V by 8 bases and J by 6 bases, and 17 bases separated the two germline ends.

The gene calls are TRBV20-1 and TRBJ1-1, with D uncertain. The CDR3 extends over 10 amino acids. Between the trimmed V and J ends, which lost 5 bases and 1 base, there was a span of 2 bases. CDR1 DFQATT and CDR2 SNEGSKA come from the germline V gene (reference sequence). The CDR3 region is CSARNTEAFF. For the CDR3, the DNA is TGCAGTGCTCGGAACACTGAAGCTTTCTTT.

This clone has a handful of counts. This rearrangement joins TRBV6-4 to TRBJ1-3, with a possible D match to TRBD1 (5 bases). The V gene's germline CDR1 is MRHNA and CDR2 SNTAGT. V was shortened by 2 bases and J by 3 bases, with 11 bases between the two germline ends. The CDR3 has 15 amino acids. CDR3 in DNA: TGTGCCAGCAGTGACCGCGGGGGAAATGGAAACACCATATATTTT. Protein sequence: CASSDRGGNGNTIYF.

This chain uses TRBV5-4 with TRBJ2-5, with D possibly matching TRBD1 (6 bases). The CDR3 runs 16 residues. The V and J ends lost 7 bases and 4 bases respectively, with 23 bases between them. Per the germline V gene, CDR1 is SGHNT and CDR2 is YYREEE (reference sequence). The CDR3 spells CASAFGTSPTRETQYF. DNA for the CDR3: TGTGCCAGCGCCTTCGGGACATCGCCCACAAGAGAGACCCAGTACTTC.

V is TRBV10-3 and J is TRBJ2-7, with D perhaps TRBD1 (6 bases). Germline CDR1 reads ENHRY; CDR2 reads SYGVKD. Trimming removed 5 bases from V and 1 base from J, with 18 bases in between. The CDR3 has 16 amino acids. CDR3: CAISKQQGLSSYEQYF. As DNA, the CDR3 is TGTGCCATCAGTAAACAACAGGGCCTCAGTTCCTACGAGCAGTACTTC.

The rearrangement uses TRBV3-1 (or the pseudogene TRBV3-2) and TRBJ2-5; 8 positions match TRBD2. V trimming: 0 bases; J trimming: 4 bases; junction bases outside the gene matches: 1. The V gene's germline CDR1 is LGHDT and CDR2 YNNKEL (reference sequence). This CDR3 spans 14 amino acids. CDR3 DNA: TGTGCCAGCAGCCAAGAGGCGGGGGGAGAGACCCAGTACTTC. Its protein is CASSQEAGGETQYF.